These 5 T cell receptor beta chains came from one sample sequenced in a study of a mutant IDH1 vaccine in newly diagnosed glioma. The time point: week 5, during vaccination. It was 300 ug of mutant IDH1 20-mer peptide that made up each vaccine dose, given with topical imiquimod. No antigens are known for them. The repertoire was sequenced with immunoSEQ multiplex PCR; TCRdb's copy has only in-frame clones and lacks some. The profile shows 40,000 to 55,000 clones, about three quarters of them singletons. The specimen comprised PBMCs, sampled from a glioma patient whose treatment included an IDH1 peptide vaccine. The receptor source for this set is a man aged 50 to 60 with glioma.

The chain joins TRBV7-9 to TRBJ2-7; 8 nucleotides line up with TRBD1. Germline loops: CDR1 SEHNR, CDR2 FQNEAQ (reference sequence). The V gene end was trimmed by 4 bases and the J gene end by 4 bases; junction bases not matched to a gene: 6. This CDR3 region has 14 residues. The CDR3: CASSSLRGRYEQYF. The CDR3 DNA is TGTGCCAGCAGCTCGCTCAGGGGGCGGTACGAGCAGTACTTC.

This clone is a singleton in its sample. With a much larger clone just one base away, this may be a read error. The CDR3 loop reads CASSSYGTENTKAFF. The DNA for the CDR3 is TGTGCCAGCAGCTCCTATGGGACGGAGAACACTAAAGCTTTCTTT. The V call is TRBV9, the J call TRBJ1-1; perhaps TRBD1 as D (5 bases). Germline CDR1 is SGDLS and CDR2 is YYNGEE. The CDR3 totals 15 residues. The whole variable domain, filled in from reference TRBV9 and TRBJ1-1, reads DSGVTQTPKHLITATGQRVTLRCSPRSGDLSVYWYQQSLDQGLQFLIQYYNGEERAKGNILERFSAQQFPDLHSELNLSSLELGDSALYFCASSSYGTENTKAFFGQGTRLTVV.

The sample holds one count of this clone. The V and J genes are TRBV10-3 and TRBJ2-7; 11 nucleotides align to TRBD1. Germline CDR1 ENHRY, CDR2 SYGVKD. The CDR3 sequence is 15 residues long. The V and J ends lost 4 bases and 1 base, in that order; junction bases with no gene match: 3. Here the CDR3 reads CAISVGTGGSYEQYF. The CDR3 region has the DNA TGTGCCATCAGTGTAGGGACAGGGGGATCCTACGAGCAGTACTTC.

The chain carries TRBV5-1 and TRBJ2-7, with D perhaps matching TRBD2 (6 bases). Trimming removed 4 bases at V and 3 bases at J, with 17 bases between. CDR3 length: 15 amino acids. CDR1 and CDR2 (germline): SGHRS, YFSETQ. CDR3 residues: CASSLALGLGYEQYF. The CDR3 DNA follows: TGCGCCAGCAGCCTGGCATTGGGACTGGGCTACGAGCAGTACTTC.

This CDR3 reads CASSLSGGIPRKTYEQYF. The CDR3 coding sequence is TGTGCCAGCAGCTTAAGCGGGGGGATCCCCCGAAAAACATACGAGCAGTACTTC. The chain couples TRBV5-6 to TRBJ2-7, with TRBD2 identical over 9 bases. Trimming took 2 bases from V and 4 from J; bases not matched to a gene: 16. Germline V gene sequence: CDR1 SGHDT, CDR2 YYEEEE. The length of the CDR3 is 18 residues.